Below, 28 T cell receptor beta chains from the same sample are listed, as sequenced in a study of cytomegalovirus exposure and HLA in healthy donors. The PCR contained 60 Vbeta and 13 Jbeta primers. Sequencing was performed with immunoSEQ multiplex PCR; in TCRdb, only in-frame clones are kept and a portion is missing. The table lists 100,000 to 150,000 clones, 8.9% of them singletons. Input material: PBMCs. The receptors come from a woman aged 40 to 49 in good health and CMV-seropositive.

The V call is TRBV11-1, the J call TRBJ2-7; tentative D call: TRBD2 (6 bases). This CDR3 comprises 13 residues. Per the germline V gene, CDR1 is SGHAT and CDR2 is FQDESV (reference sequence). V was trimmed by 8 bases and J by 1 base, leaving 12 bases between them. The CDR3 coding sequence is TGTGCCAGCGGCCGGGGGATTTCCTACGAGCAGTACTTC. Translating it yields CASGRGISYEQYF.

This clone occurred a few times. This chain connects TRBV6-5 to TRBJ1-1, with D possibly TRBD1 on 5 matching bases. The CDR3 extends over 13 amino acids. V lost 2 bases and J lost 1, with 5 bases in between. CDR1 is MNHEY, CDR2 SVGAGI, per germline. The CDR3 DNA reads TGTGCCAGCAGTTACGGACAGAACACTGAAGCTTTCTTT. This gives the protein CASSYGQNTEAFF.

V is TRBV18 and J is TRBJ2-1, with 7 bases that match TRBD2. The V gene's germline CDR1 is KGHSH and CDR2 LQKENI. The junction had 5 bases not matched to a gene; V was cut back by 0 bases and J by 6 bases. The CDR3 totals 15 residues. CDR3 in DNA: TGTGCCAGCTCACCACCAGGACTAGTTGGCAATGAGCAGTTCTTC. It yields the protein CASSPPGLVGNEQFF.

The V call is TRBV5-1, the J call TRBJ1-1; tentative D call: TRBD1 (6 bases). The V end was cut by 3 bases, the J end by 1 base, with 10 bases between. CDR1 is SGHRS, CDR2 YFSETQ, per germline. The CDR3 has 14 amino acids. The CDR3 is CASSWGHQNTEAFF. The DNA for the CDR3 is TGCGCCAGCAGCTGGGGACACCAGAACACTGAAGCTTTCTTT.

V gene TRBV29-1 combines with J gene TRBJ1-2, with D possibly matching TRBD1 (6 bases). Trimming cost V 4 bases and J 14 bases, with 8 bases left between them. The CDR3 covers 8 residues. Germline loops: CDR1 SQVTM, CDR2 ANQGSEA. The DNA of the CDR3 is TGCAGCGTTGTGCAGGGGACCTTC. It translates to CSVVQGTF.

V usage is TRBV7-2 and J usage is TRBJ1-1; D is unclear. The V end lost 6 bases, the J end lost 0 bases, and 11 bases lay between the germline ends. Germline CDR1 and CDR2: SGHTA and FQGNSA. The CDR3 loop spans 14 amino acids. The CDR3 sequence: CASRRDFMNTEAFF. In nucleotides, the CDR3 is TGTGCCAGCAGACGAGACTTCATGAACACTGAAGCTTTCTTT.

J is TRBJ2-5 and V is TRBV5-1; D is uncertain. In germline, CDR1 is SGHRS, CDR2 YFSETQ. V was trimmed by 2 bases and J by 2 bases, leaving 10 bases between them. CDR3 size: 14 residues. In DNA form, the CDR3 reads TGCGCCAGCAGCTTCCCAGATGTGCAAGAGACCCAGTACTTC. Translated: CASSFPDVQETQYF.

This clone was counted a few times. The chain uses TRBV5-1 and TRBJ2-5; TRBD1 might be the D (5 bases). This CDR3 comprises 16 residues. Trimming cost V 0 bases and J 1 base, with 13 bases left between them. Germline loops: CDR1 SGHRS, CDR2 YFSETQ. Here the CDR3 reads CASSLDRRQTQETQYF. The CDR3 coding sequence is TGCGCCAGCAGCTTGGACCGTCGACAGACCCAAGAGACCCAGTACTTC.

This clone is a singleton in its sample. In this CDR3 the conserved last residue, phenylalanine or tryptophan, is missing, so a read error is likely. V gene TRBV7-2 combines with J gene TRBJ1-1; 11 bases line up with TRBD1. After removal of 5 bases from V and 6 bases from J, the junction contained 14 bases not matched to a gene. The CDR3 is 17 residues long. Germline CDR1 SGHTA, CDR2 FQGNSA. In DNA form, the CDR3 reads TGTGCCAGCAGCCGGGCCGGGACAGGGGGTTTCAAGGCTGAAGCTTTCTTG. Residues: CASSRAGTGGFKAEAFL.

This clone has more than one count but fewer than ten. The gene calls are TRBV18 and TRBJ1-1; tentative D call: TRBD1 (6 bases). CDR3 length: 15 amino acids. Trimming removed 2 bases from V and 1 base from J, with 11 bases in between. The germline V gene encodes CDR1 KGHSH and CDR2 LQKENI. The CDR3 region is CASSPLQGSNTEAFF. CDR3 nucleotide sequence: TGTGCCAGCTCACCATTACAGGGTTCGAACACTGAAGCTTTCTTT.

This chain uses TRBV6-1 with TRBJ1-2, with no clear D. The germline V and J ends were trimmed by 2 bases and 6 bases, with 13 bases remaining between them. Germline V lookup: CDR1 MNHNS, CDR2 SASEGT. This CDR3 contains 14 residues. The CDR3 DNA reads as TGTGCCAGCAGTGAATACCCGGGATCTGATGGCTACACCTTC. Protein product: CASSEYPGSDGYTF.

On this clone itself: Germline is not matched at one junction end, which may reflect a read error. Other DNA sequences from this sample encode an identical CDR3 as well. CDR3 loop: CASSVMTENTEAFF. DNA of the CDR3: TGCGCCAGCAGCGTAATGACAGAGAACACTGAGGCTTTCTTT. The chain carries TRBV5-1 and TRBJ1-1, with D maybe TRBD1 (5 bases). The germline V gene has CDR1 SGHRS and CDR2 YFSETQ. The CDR3 is made up of 14 amino acids. The entire variable domain, with the rest obtained from reference TRBV5-1 and TRBJ1-1, is as follows: KAGVTQTPRYLIKTRGQQVTLSCSPISGHRSVSWYQQTPGQGLQFLFEYFSETQRNKGNFPGRFSGRQFSNSRSEMNVSTLELGDSALYLCASSVMTENTEAFFGQGTRLTVV.

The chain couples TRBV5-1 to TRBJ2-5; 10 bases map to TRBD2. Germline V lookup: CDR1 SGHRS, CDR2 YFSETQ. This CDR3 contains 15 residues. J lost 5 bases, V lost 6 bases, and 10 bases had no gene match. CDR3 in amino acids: CASTQSGGVIETQYF. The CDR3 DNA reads TGCGCCAGCACTCAAAGCGGGGGGGTAATCGAGACCCAGTACTTC.

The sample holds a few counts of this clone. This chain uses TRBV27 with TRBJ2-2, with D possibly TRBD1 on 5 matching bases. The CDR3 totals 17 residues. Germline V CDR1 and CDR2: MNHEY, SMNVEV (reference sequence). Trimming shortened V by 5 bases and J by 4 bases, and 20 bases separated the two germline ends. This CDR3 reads CASSPQGRGRTTGELFF. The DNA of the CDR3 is TGTGCCAGCAGTCCCCAAGGAAGGGGCCGGACCACCGGGGAGCTGTTTTTT.

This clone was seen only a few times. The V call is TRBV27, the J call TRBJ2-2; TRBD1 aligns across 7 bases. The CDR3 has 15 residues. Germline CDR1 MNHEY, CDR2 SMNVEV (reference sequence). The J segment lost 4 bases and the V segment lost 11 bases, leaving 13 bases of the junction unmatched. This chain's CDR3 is CASFPKGAVTGELFF. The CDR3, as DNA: TGTGCCTCCTTCCCAAAGGGGGCAGTCACCGGGGAGCTGTTTTTT.

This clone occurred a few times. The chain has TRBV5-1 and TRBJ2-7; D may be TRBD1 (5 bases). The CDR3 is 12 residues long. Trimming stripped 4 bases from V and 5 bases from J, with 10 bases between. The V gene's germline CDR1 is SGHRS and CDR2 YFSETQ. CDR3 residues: CASSRQSNEQYF. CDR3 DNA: TGCGCCAGCAGCCGACAGTCCAACGAGCAGTACTTC.

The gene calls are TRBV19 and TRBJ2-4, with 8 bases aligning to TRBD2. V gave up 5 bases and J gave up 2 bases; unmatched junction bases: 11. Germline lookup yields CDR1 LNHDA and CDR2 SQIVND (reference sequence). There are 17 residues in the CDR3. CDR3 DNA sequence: TGTGCCAGTAGTTTCCGAGGTAGCGGGGATACCAAAAACATTCAGTACTTC. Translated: CASSFRGSGDTKNIQYF.

CDR3 nucleotide sequence: TGTGCCAGCAGCTTAGCCTTTGCGGGGGTAGATTCACCCCTCCACTTT. This translates into CASSLAFAGVDSPLHF. This chain connects TRBV7-2 to TRBJ1-6, with D tentatively TRBD1 (5 bases). V lost 0 bases to trimming and J lost 8 bases, with 14 bases between them. Germline V gene data show CDR1 as SGHTA and CDR2 as FQGNSA. The CDR3 runs 16 residues.

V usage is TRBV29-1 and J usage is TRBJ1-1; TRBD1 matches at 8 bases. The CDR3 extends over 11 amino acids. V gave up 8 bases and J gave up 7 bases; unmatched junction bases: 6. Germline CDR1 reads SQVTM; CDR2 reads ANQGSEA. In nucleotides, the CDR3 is TGCAGCTCTCAGGGGGCTAATGAAGCTTTCTTT. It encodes CSSQGANEAFF.

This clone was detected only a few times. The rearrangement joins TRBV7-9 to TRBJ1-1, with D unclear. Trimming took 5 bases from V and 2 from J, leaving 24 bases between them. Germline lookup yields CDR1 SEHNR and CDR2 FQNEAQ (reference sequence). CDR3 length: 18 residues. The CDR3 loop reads CASSPLGEGSPLNTEAFF. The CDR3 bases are TGTGCCAGCAGCCCTTTAGGAGAGGGCTCTCCCCTAAACACTGAAGCTTTCTTT.

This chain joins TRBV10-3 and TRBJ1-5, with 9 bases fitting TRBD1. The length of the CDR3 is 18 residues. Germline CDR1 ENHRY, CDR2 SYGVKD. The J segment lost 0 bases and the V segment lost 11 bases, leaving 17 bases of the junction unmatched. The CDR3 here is CASQSTRTGDRSNQPQHF. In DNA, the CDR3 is TGTGCCTCACAATCCACCCGGACAGGGGACCGTAGCAATCAGCCCCAGCATTTT.

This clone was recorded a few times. The CDR3 DNA sequence: TGTGCCAGTAGTCATATTCCTAAGCAGGTCTACGAGCAGTACTTC. Translating gives CASSHIPKQVYEQYF. The chain employs TRBV19 and TRBJ2-7; D remains unclear. The CDR3 loop spans 15 amino acids. V shed 5 bases and J shed 3 bases, with 17 bases lying between them. CDR1 LNHDA and CDR2 SQIVND come from the germline V gene (reference sequence).

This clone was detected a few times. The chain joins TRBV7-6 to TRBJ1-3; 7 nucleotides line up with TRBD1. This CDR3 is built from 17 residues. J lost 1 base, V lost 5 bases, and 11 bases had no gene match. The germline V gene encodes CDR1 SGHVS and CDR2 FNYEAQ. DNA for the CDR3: TGTGCCAGCAGCCCCCCGCGGGAGGGGGCATCTGGAAACACCATATATTTT. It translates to CASSPPREGASGNTIYF.

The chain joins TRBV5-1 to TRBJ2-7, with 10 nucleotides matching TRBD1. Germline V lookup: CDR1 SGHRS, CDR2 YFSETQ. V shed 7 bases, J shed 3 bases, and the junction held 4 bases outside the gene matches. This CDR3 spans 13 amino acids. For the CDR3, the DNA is TGCGCCAGCGCCCGGGACAGGGGCTACGAGCAGTACTTC. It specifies CASARDRGYEQYF.

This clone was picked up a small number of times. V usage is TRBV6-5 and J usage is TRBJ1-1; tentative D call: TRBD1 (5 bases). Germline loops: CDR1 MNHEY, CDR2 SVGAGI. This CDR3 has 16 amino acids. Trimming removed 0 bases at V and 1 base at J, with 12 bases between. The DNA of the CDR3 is TGTGCCAGCAGTTACTCCCTAATAAGGGGGAACACTGAAGCTTTCTTT. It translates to CASSYSLIRGNTEAFF.

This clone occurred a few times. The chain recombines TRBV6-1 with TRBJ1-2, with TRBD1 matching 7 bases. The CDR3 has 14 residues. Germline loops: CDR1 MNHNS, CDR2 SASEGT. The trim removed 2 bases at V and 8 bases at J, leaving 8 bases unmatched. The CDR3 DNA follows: TGTGCCAGCAGTGAATTAGACAGGGCGGGGGGCTACACCTTC. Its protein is CASSELDRAGGYTF.

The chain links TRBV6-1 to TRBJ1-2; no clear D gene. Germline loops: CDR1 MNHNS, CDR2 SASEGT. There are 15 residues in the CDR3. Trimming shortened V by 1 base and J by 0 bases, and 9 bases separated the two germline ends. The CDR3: CASSEGYGANYGYTF. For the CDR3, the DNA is TGTGCCAGCAGTGAAGGCTACGGAGCTAACTATGGCTACACCTTC.

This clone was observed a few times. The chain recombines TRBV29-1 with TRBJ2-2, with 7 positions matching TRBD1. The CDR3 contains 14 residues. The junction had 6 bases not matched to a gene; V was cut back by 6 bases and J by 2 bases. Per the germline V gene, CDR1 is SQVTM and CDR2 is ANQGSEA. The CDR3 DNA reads TGCAGCGTGGCCTGGGACAGAAACACCGGGGAGCTGTTTTTT. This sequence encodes CSVAWDRNTGELFF.